The 10 T cell receptor beta chains listed next were all sequenced from one sample in a study of blood T cell repertoires in COVID-19. Clones were read by immunoSEQ multiplex PCR, and TCRdb kept only the in-frame ones, dropping some. Of 85,000 to 95,000 clones listed, roughly 87% are singletons. The sample consisted of peripheral blood. These receptors were obtained from a woman older than 75 with acute or convalescent COVID-19.

The rearrangement links TRBV5-4 to TRBJ2-1; D gene unclear. Per germline, CDR1 SGHNT and CDR2 YYREEE (reference sequence). CDR3 length: 15 residues. V lost 0 bases and J lost 9, with 16 bases in between. DNA of the CDR3: TGTGCCAGCAGCTTGGGTAGATCGATACTCTCTGAGCAGTTCTTC. This translates into CASSLGRSILSEQFF.

Of note for this clone: This sample includes further DNA sequences coding for the same CDR3. The chain joins TRBV18 to TRBJ1-1; possibly TRBD1 for D (5 bases). Germline CDR1 is KGHSH and CDR2 is LQKENI. The CDR3 has 13 amino acids. V was pared by 4 bases and J by 6 bases, with 12 bases between. The DNA of the CDR3 is TGTGCCAGCTCACAGGGGATTTGGCCTGAAGCTTTCTTT. Its translation is CASSQGIWPEAFF.

The chain employs TRBV5-1 and TRBJ2-2; possible D gene TRBD1, 5 bases. CDR3 length: 14 residues. Germline loops: CDR1 SGHRS, CDR2 YFSETQ. V was pared by 0 bases and J by 6 bases, with 9 bases between. The CDR3 DNA reads as TGCGCCAGCAGCTTGGATAGGGGTCCCGGGGAGCTGTTTTTT. It translates to CASSLDRGPGELFF. The variable domain in full, completed from reference TRBV5-1 and TRBJ2-2, reads KAGVTQTPRYLIKTRGQQVTLSCSPISGHRSVSWYQQTPGQGLQFLFEYFSETQRNKGNFPGRFSGRQFSNSRSEMNVSTLELGDSALYLCASSLDRGPGELFFGEGSRLTVL.

The J gene is TRBJ2-7, the V gene TRBV6-5, with D perhaps TRBD1 (6 bases). V gave up 8 bases and J gave up 3 bases, with 17 bases separating them. The V gene's germline CDR1 is MNHEY and CDR2 SVGAGI. The CDR3 loop spans 14 amino acids. In nucleotides, the CDR3 is TGTGCCAGCGCCTCTAAGGACAGATACTACGAGCAGTACTTC. This translates into CASASKDRYYEQYF.

V gene TRBV5-1 combines with J gene TRBJ2-1; D remains ambiguous. CDR1 and CDR2 from the germline V gene are SGHRS and YFSETQ. Deletions cut 5 bases from V and 6 bases from J, with 9 bases between. This CDR3 is built from 12 residues. CDR3 nucleotides: TGCGCCAGCAGTTCCCTAGGCAATGAGCAGTTCTTC. Its translation: CASSSLGNEQFF.

The CDR3 region is CASSPGPVNTEAFF. For the CDR3, the DNA is TGTGCCAGTAGTCCGGGTCCGGTGAACACTGAAGCTTTCTTT. V and J are TRBV19 and TRBJ1-1; D gene uncertain. The CDR3 length is 14 residues. The V end was cut by 5 bases, the J end by 0 bases, with 10 bases between. The germline CDR1 and CDR2 sequences are LNHDA and SQIVND (reference sequence). Variable domain in full (rest from reference TRBV19 and TRBJ1-1): DGGITQSPKYLFRKEGQNVTLSCEQNLNHDAMYWYRQDPGQGLRLIYYSQIVNDFQKGDIAEGYSVSREKKESFPLTVTSAQKNPTAFYLCASSPGPVNTEAFFGQGTRLTVV.

The V gene is TRBV7-2, the J gene TRBJ2-2; no firm D call. Trimming left V 8 bases short and J 4 bases short, with 17 bases between. The CDR3 sequence is 15 residues long. Germline V gene lookup returns CDR1 SGHTA and CDR2 FQGNSA. The CDR3 DNA follows: TGTGCCAGCCCCAATCAGGCACACCTCACCGGGGAGCTGTTTTTT. Its translation is CASPNQAHLTGELFF.

The chain's CDR3 is CASSLSGTQSYEQYF. The CDR3 coding sequence is TGTGCCAGCAGTTTAAGTGGGACTCAGAGCTACGAGCAGTACTTC. The rearrangement links TRBV27 to TRBJ2-7; D is perhaps TRBD2 (6 bases). CDR1 and CDR2 from the germline V gene are MNHEY and SMNVEV (reference sequence). V gave up 2 bases and J gave up 3 bases, with 14 bases separating them. This CDR3 comprises 15 residues.

V and J are TRBV6-1 and TRBJ1-4, with unresolved D. The germline V gene encodes CDR1 MNHNS and CDR2 SASEGT. V was pared by 5 bases and J by 8 bases, with 12 bases between. The CDR3 spans 13 residues. CDR3 in amino acids: CASSWDGEEKLFF. The CDR3, as DNA: TGTGCCAGCAGTTGGGATGGGGAGGAAAAACTGTTTTTT.

In its sample, this clone was seen a few times. V and J are TRBV2 and TRBJ2-3; the match to TRBD2 covers 10 bases. CDR3 length: 16 residues. The junction had 5 bases not matched to a gene; V was cut back by 4 bases and J by 1 base. Per the germline V gene, CDR1 is SNHLY and CDR2 is FYNNEI. CDR3 nucleotides: TGTGCCAGCAGTGGTCAACTAGCGGGACGCACAGATACGCAGTATTTT. Protein: CASSGQLAGRTDTQYF.